The 31 T cell receptor beta chains given below trace back to one sample, sequenced in a study of PD-L1 blockade in urothelial cancer. Profiling relied on immunoSEQ multiplex PCR, and the TCRdb table lists in-frame clones only, not all of them. The repertoire holds about 51,000 clones, with more than 70% as singletons. Time point meaning: pretreatment peripheral blood. Sequencing was performed on PBMCs, taken around atezolizumab (anti-PD-L1) treatment. Receptor source: a man between 60 and 70 years old with urothelial cancer.

The chain uses TRBV5-4 and TRBJ2-3; 11 bases agree with TRBD2. Germline trimming cut 2 bases from V and 2 bases from J; bases unmatched to any gene: 4. Germline V gene data show CDR1 as SGHNT and CDR2 as YYREEE (reference sequence). The CDR3 covers 16 residues. This CDR3 is CASSLLAGAPTDTQYF. The CDR3 DNA sequence: TGTGCCAGCAGCTTACTAGCGGGAGCCCCCACAGATACGCAGTATTTT.

The rearrangement uses TRBV29-1 and TRBJ1-1; 7 positions match TRBD1. The CDR3 has 12 amino acids. Per the germline V gene, CDR1 is SQVTM and CDR2 is ANQGSEA. Trimming took 8 bases from V and 4 from J; bases not matched to a gene: 7. As DNA, the CDR3 is TGCAGCCAGGACAGGCTTGGCACTGAAGCTTTCTTT. This sequence encodes CSQDRLGTEAFF.

The genes are TRBV7-2 and TRBJ2-1; D possibly corresponds to TRBD2 (5 bases). The germline V gene has CDR1 SGHTA and CDR2 FQGNSA. The length of the CDR3 is 15 residues. V was clipped by 3 bases and J by 4 bases, with 13 bases between them. The CDR3 DNA reads TGTGCCAGCAGCTTTCGTAGCGACCAATACAATGAGCAGTTCTTC. Amino acid sequence: CASSFRSDQYNEQFF.

The V gene is TRBV5-1, the J gene TRBJ1-5; D possibly corresponds to TRBD1 (6 bases). V lost 4 bases and J 6 bases, leaving 17 bases between the germline ends. The germline V gene has CDR1 SGHRS and CDR2 YFSETQ. There are 15 residues in the CDR3. CDR3 sequence reads: CASSLDRSPGQPQHF. In DNA, the CDR3 is TGCGCCAGCAGCCTAGACAGGTCCCCAGGTCAGCCCCAGCATTTT. The full variable domain, rest sourced from reference TRBV5-1 and TRBJ1-5, is KAGVTQTPRYLIKTRGQQVTLSCSPISGHRSVSWYQQTPGQGLQFLFEYFSETQRNKGNFPGRFSGRQFSNSRSEMNVSTLELGDSALYLCASSLDRSPGQPQHFGDGTRLSIL.

This clone was seen only once. The rearrangement joins TRBV12-5 to TRBJ2-7; weak D call: TRBD1 (6 bases). Looked up from germline, CDR1 is LGHNT and CDR2 is FRNRAP. This CDR3 has 17 amino acids. V was cut by 4 bases and J by 4 bases, with 23 bases left in between. The CDR3 nucleotides are TGTGCTAGTGGTTCGACCCTTCCCCCGCAGGGGATTTACGAGCAGTACTTC. This codes for CASGSTLPPQGIYEQYF. The full variable domain, with the rest looked up from reference TRBV12-5 and TRBJ2-7, is DARVTQTPRHKVTEMGQEVTMRCQPILGHNTVFWYRQTMMQGLELLAYFRNRAPLDDSGMPKDRFSAEMPDATLATLKIQPSEPRDSAVYFCASGSTLPPQGIYEQYFGPGTRLTVT.

The chain is built from TRBV5-6 and TRBJ2-7, with 8 bases aligning to TRBD2. The V segment lost 2 bases and the J segment 2 bases; nucleotides outside the gene matches: 6. Germline-derived CDR1 and CDR2 are SGHDT and YYEEEE. CDR3 length: 15 residues. CDR3 sequence (DNA): TGTGCCAGCAGCTTTCAGAGCGGGGGAGCCTACGAGCAGTACTTC. Its translation: CASSFQSGGAYEQYF.

The chain recombines TRBV7-6 with TRBJ2-3; D remains ambiguous. V was shortened by 5 bases and J by 4 bases, with 19 bases between the two germline ends. This CDR3 contains 16 residues. From germline, CDR1 is SGHVS and CDR2 FNYEAQ. CDR3 bases: TGTGCCAGCAGCCCGCTGGCCCAGCCTGGGCCAGATACGCAGTATTTT. Translation gives CASSPLAQPGPDTQYF.

This sequence joins TRBV2 and TRBJ2-3; D is undetermined. The CDR3 covers 15 residues. Between the trimmed V and J ends, which lost 5 bases and 0 bases, there was a span of 12 bases. Germline V CDR1 and CDR2: SNHLY, FYNNEI. This chain's CDR3 is CASSLEDSSTDTQYF. The CDR3 bases are TGTGCCAGCAGTTTAGAAGACTCAAGCACAGATACGCAGTATTTT.

V usage is TRBV6-6 and J usage is TRBJ1-6, with D unclear. Germline CDR1 reads MNHNY; CDR2 reads SVGAGI (reference sequence). The length of the CDR3 is 15 residues. Deletions cut 7 bases from V and 0 bases from J, with 10 bases between. CDR3 residues: CASTLRSSYNSPLHF. CDR3 bases: TGTGCCAGCACCCTCCGTAGCTCCTATAATTCACCCCTCCACTTT.

This chain joins TRBV19 and TRBJ1-1, with D possibly TRBD1 on 6 matching bases. Per germline, CDR1 LNHDA and CDR2 SQIVND (reference sequence). V gave up 7 bases and J gave up 4 bases, with 13 bases separating them. The CDR3 length is 13 residues. The CDR3 bases are TGTGCCAGTAAACTTGGACAGCCCACTGAAGCTTTCTTT. This codes for CASKLGQPTEAFF. The entire variable domain, with the rest obtained from reference TRBV19 and TRBJ1-1, is as follows: DGGITQSPKYLFRKEGQNVTLSCEQNLNHDAMYWYRQDPGQGLRLIYYSQIVNDFQKGDIAEGYSVSREKKESFPLTVTSAQKNPTAFYLCASKLGQPTEAFFGQGTRLTVV.

The chain carries TRBV12-5 and TRBJ2-5, with TRBD2 matching over 12 bases. This CDR3 has 16 residues. Looked up from germline, CDR1 is LGHNT and CDR2 is FRNRAP. V was pared by 5 bases and J by 2 bases, with 6 bases of the junction left unmatched. CDR3 sequence reads: CASGLGLAGGQETQYF. The CDR3 coding sequence is TGTGCTAGTGGTCTGGGACTAGCGGGCGGACAAGAGACCCAGTACTTC. The variable domain in full, with the rest retrieved from reference TRBV12-5 and TRBJ2-5, is DARVTQTPRHKVTEMGQEVTMRCQPILGHNTVFWYRQTMMQGLELLAYFRNRAPLDDSGMPKDRFSAEMPDATLATLKIQPSEPRDSAVYFCASGLGLAGGQETQYFGPGTRLLVL.

CDR3 sequence (DNA): TGTGCCAGCTCTCCGGGGGGCGGCCAGAACACCGGGGAGCTGTTTTTT. This codes for CASSPGGGQNTGELFF. The rearrangement uses TRBV18 and TRBJ2-2; tentatively, D is TRBD2 (7 bases). The CDR3 loop spans 16 amino acids. Germline values: CDR1 KGHSH, CDR2 LQKENI. Trimming removed 6 bases at V and 1 base at J, with 15 bases between.

V usage is TRBV2 and J usage is TRBJ1-5, with TRBD1 matching over 10 bases. This CDR3 region has 14 residues. Germline CDR1 and CDR2: SNHLY and FYNNEI. Unmatched junction bases numbered 4, after V lost 4 bases and J lost 7 bases. In DNA, the CDR3 is TGTGCCAGCAGTGGAGGGACAGGGGACCAGCCCCAGCATTTT. This codes for CASSGGTGDQPQHF. The complete variable domain, with remaining parts taken from reference TRBV2 and TRBJ1-5, reads EPEVTQTPSHQVTQMGQEVILRCVPISNHLYFYWYRQILGQKVEFLVSFYNNEISEKSEIFDDQFSVERPDGSNFTLKIRSTKLEDSAMYFCASSGGTGDQPQHFGDGTRLSIL.

In its sample, this clone was seen many times. This chain links TRBV6-4 with TRBJ2-3; TRBD2 matches at 14 bases. This CDR3 contains 17 residues. CDR1 is MRHNA and CDR2 is SNTAGT in the germline V gene. V was clipped by 0 bases and J by 3 bases; unmatched bases: 2. This CDR3 reads CASSDSTSGGGTDTQYF. CDR3 DNA sequence: TGTGCCAGCAGTGACTCGACTAGCGGGGGGGGAACAGATACGCAGTATTTT.

In its sample, this clone was seen once. The V and J genes are TRBV7-9 and TRBJ2-1, with D hard to call. The V end was cut by 3 bases, the J end by 5 bases, with 8 bases between. Germline CDR1 is SEHNR and CDR2 is FQNEAQ (reference sequence). This CDR3 spans 13 amino acids. The CDR3 is CASSFGMHNEQFF. The CDR3 DNA reads as TGTGCCAGCAGCTTCGGTATGCACAATGAGCAGTTCTTC.

This chain uses TRBV6-1 with TRBJ1-2, with TRBD1 as a possible D gene (5 bases). CDR3 size: 16 residues. CDR1 and CDR2 from the germline V gene are MNHNS and SASEGT. Trimming pared 2 bases from V and 4 bases from J, leaving 17 bases between. The chain's CDR3 is CASSEYRGGELYGYTF. CDR3 nucleotide sequence: TGTGCCAGCAGTGAATATCGAGGAGGGGAACTCTATGGCTACACCTTC.

The rearrangement links TRBV9 to TRBJ1-1, with a weak D call TRBD1 (5 bases). The CDR3 length is 13 residues. Trimming removed 4 bases from V and 2 bases from J, with 9 bases in between. The germline CDR1 and CDR2 sequences are SGDLS and YYNGEE. This CDR3 is CASSSTANTEAFF. The CDR3 nucleotides are TGTGCCAGCAGCTCGACAGCTAACACTGAAGCTTTCTTT.

This clone was seen once. V is TRBV13 and J is TRBJ1-1, with 7 bases fitting TRBD1. The CDR3 runs 15 residues. V trimming: 5 bases; J trimming: 4 bases; junction bases outside the gene matches: 10. The V gene's germline CDR1 is PRHDT and CDR2 FYEKMQ (reference sequence). The CDR3 loop is CASSPSGGGTTEAFF. Here the CDR3 DNA reads TGTGCCAGCAGCCCCTCGGGAGGGGGCACCACTGAAGCTTTCTTT.

This rearrangement joins TRBV30 to TRBJ2-4; 13 bases align to TRBD2. This CDR3 is 14 amino acids long. After removal of 2 bases from V and 15 bases from J, the junction contained 10 bases not matched to a gene. Germline values: CDR1 GTSNPN, CDR2 SVGIG (reference sequence). CDR3 nucleotides: TGTGCCTGGAGTACGGGACTAGCGGGAAGGAGTCTGTACTTC. Translation gives CAWSTGLAGRSLYF.

The chain links TRBV9 to TRBJ2-2; the D is unclear. The CDR3 covers 13 residues. Trimming took 1 base from V and 1 from J, leaving 2 bases between them. CDR1 SGDLS and CDR2 YYNGEE come from the germline V gene. This chain's CDR3 is CASSVQNTGELFF. The DNA for the CDR3 is TGTGCCAGCAGCGTACAGAACACCGGGGAGCTGTTTTTT.

The V and J genes are TRBV4-2 and TRBJ1-1, with D tentatively TRBD1 (6 bases). The CDR3 sequence is 15 residues long. Germline CDR1 LGHNA, CDR2 YNFKEQ. Between the trimmed V and J ends, which lost 1 base and 1 base, there was a span of 10 bases. The CDR3 region has the DNA TGTGCCAGCAGCCAAGTTACAGGGCCGAACACTGAAGCTTTCTTT. Its translation is CASSQVTGPNTEAFF.

This clone was picked up a small number of times. This chain's CDR3 is CASSIASALEGGYTF. The CDR3 nucleotides read TGTGCCAGTAGTATAGCCTCAGCTCTGGAGGGTGGCTACACCTTC. The chain is built from TRBV19 and TRBJ1-2, with no clear D. The CDR3 has 15 residues. V was shortened by 1 base and J by 7 bases, with 16 bases between the two germline ends. CDR1 is LNHDA and CDR2 is SQIVND in the germline V gene (reference sequence).

This clone showed up just a few times. The chain recombines TRBV9 with TRBJ1-6; D not certain. V was shortened by 0 bases and J by 2 bases, with 6 bases between the two germline ends. This CDR3 is built from 15 residues. The V gene's germline CDR1 is SGDLS and CDR2 YYNGEE. The CDR3 reads CASSVGQAYNSPLHF. CDR3 coding DNA: TGTGCCAGCAGCGTAGGGCAGGCCTATAATTCACCCCTCCACTTT.

This rearrangement joins TRBV7-6 to TRBJ1-3; TRBD1 matches 8 bases. Germline loops: CDR1 SGHVS, CDR2 FNYEAQ. V was clipped by 5 bases and J by 2 bases; unmatched bases: 8. The CDR3 runs 16 residues. Here the CDR3 reads CASSQIPTGAGNTIYF. DNA of the CDR3: TGTGCCAGCAGCCAAATCCCGACAGGGGCTGGAAACACCATATATTTT.

This clone was observed a few times. The chain joins TRBV30 to TRBJ2-5; D is possibly TRBD1 (6 bases). Looked up from germline, CDR1 is GTSNPN and CDR2 is SVGIG (reference sequence). The CDR3 is made up of 14 amino acids. Trimming pared 2 bases from V and 3 bases from J, leaving 13 bases between. For the CDR3, the DNA is TGTGCCTGGAGTAACAGGGTACTGGAAGAGACCCAGTACTTC. The encoded protein is CAWSNRVLEETQYF.

The genes are TRBV27 and TRBJ1-3; D gene unclear. CDR1 is MNHEY, CDR2 SMNVEV, per germline (reference sequence). This CDR3 comprises 13 residues. V gave up 3 bases and J gave up 4 bases, with 7 bases separating them. CDR3 amino acids: CASSFGRGNTIYF. DNA of the CDR3: TGTGCCAGCAGTTTTGGCAGGGGAAACACCATATATTTT.

This chain connects TRBV5-1 to TRBJ2-1; D might be TRBD1 (6 bases). CDR1 is SGHRS and CDR2 is YFSETQ in the germline V gene. Deletions cut 6 bases from V and 2 bases from J, with 15 bases between. There are 15 residues in the CDR3. For the CDR3, the DNA is TGCGCCAGCACTTTTCAGGGGACCACCTACAATGAGCAGTTCTTC. It encodes CASTFQGTTYNEQFF.

This chain links TRBV6-6 with TRBJ2-3; 9 bases are shared with TRBD1. The germline gives CDR1 MNHNY, CDR2 SVGAGI (reference sequence). The CDR3 is made up of 16 amino acids. V shed 5 bases and J 6 bases; nucleotides not matched to a gene: 12. CDR3 residues: CASSLGQGIIRDTQYF. CDR3 coding DNA: TGTGCCAGCAGTCTCGGACAGGGGATTATTAGGGATACGCAGTATTTT.

The V call is TRBV7-9, the J call TRBJ2-7; 7 bases fit TRBD2. The CDR3 has 13 residues. Germline V gene sequence: CDR1 SEHNR, CDR2 FQNEAQ (reference sequence). V dropped 5 bases and J dropped 2; count of bases not matched to a gene: 3. CDR3 protein: CASSASGTYEQYF. In DNA, the CDR3 is TGTGCCAGCAGCGCTAGCGGAACCTACGAGCAGTACTTC.

The V gene is TRBV19, the J gene TRBJ2-3; the D gene is possibly TRBD2 (5 bases). Germline CDR1 LNHDA, CDR2 SQIVND (reference sequence). Trimming stripped 4 bases from V and 9 bases from J, with 14 bases between. This CDR3 region has 13 residues. The CDR3 region has the DNA TGTGCCAGTAGTACGACGCCCCCGGGGACGCAGTATTTT. It specifies CASSTTPPGTQYF.

V usage is TRBV6-5 and J usage is TRBJ1-5; 7 positions match TRBD1. The trim removed 6 bases at V and 1 base at J, leaving 6 bases unmatched. Germline V gene lookup returns CDR1 MNHEY and CDR2 SVGAGI. The CDR3 is 15 amino acids. In DNA, the CDR3 is TGTGCCAGCAGGACGGGGGACAGAAGCAATCAGCCCCAGCATTTT. This encodes CASRTGDRSNQPQHF.